This TCR beta chain was observed in a study of blood T cell repertoires in COVID-19. Study-wide background: From the United States, Italy and Spain came samples of acute and convalescent COVID-19. From T cells, B-cell-depleted T cells, or PBMCs came the material, which was cDNA or gDNA.

Germline V lookup: CDR1 LNHDA, CDR2 SQIVND (reference sequence). The CDR3 is 14 amino acids. V lost 7 bases and J lost 3, with 13 bases in between. Original handling: Using reference gene primer amplification, nucleated cell counts were estimated. TCRdb's copy holds only in-frame clones and misses some; the assay was immunoSEQ multiplex PCR. That table furnishes V, J and clone size, whereas the DNA furnished D and trimming. The data contain over 85,000 clones, 65% to 80% of them singletons. Sample: peripheral blood. The origin of this receptor is an older woman with acute or convalescent COVID-19. The chain carries TRBV19 and TRBJ2-1, with D perhaps matching TRBD2 (5 bases). The CDR3 protein is CASTSEGFYNEQFF. Written as DNA, the CDR3 is TGTGCCAGTACGAGCGAGGGTTTCTACAATGAGCAGTTCTTC.